This paragraph covers one T cell receptor (beta chain) sequence. The antigen is undetermined. This record comes from a study of response to subunit inactivated influenza vaccine. In germline, CDR1 is MNHEY, CDR2 SMNVEV (reference sequence). Trimming pared 4 bases from V and 5 bases from J, leaving 6 bases between. The CDR3 totals 11 residues. General observations from the study: Each seasonal influenza vaccination recruits few new T cells, the authors suggested.

A single record per CDR3 protein comes from TCRdb applying MiXCR to the RT-PCR reads. The data hold around 170,000 distinct CDR3 sequences, with over 8.5% observed a single time. The receptor was derived from a man aged 45 to 75 who received an inactivated influenza vaccine. The sequenced sample was CD8+ T cells sorted from PBMCs, obtained around 25 months after vaccination. The chain has TRBV27 and TRBJ2-7; D gene ambiguous. As DNA, the CDR3 is TGTGCCAGCAGTTCCTCTAACGAGCAGTACTTC. This sequence encodes CASSSSNEQYF.